This T cell receptor beta chain was retrieved from a study of early T cells in non-severe SARS-CoV-2 infection. As to this clonotype: Germline is not matched at one junction end, which may reflect a read error.

Unique molecular identifiers were affixed to single, distinct cDNA molecules. One entry per CDR3 protein, called by TCRdb with MiXCR from the 5' RACE reads. The sample shows under 45,000 distinct CDR3 sequences, 6% to 8% of them seen only once. Germline V lookup: CDR1 PRHDT, CDR2 FYEKMQ (reference sequence). This CDR3 is 14 amino acids long. The source of this sequence is an adult who was a healthcare worker with PCR-confirmed SARS-CoV-2 infection or an uninfected control (not recorded which). Sequenced material: whole blood, taken at baseline. The chain is built from TRBV13 and TRBJ2-5; 7 nucleotides line up with TRBD1. This CDR3 is CASSFRGPGETQYF. The CDR3 nucleotides read TGTGCCAGCAGCTTTAGGGGGCCGGGTGAGACGCAGTACTTC.